This T cell receptor (beta chain) appears in the sequencing data of a study of sequential checkpoint blockade in melanoma. About the study: TCRβ was sequenced from DNA of 75 to 95 pretreatment tumors.

Using immunoSEQ multiplex PCR, the repertoire was profiled, and TCRdb retains in-frame clones only, with some absent. The sample comprises some 3,000 clones, about a fifth of which are singletons, and 9.5% rests with the top ten. General observations from the study: About 30 times likelier clinical benefit followed increased tumor T-cell fraction and clonality. PD-L1 staining and CD8+ counts, not mutational load, tracked tumor T-cell clonality. In arm A, pretreatment tumor clonality was associated with response.

Noted treatment: randomized to nivolumab then ipilimumab (arm A) or the reverse (arm B). This clone was seen only a few times. Its matching antigen is unknown. The starting material was tumor tissue (inferred from file names), obtained from a patient given nivolumab and ipilimumab in sequence. This TCR was sampled from a human donor with melanoma.

The CDR3 reads CASSLGLGTEAFF. CDR3 nucleotides: TGTGCCAGCAGTTTGGGACTTGGCACTGAAGCTTTCTTT. V gene TRBV28 combines with J gene TRBJ1-1, with D possibly TRBD1 on 5 matching bases. CDR1 is MDHEN and CDR2 is SYDVKM in the germline V gene. The CDR3 contains 13 residues. The germline V and J ends were trimmed by 3 bases and 4 bases, with 9 bases remaining between them. The whole variable domain, remainder taken from reference TRBV28 and TRBJ1-1, is DVKVTQSSRYLVKRTGEKVFLECVQDMDHENMFWYRQDPGLGLRLIYFSYDVKMKEKGDIPEGYSVSREKKERFSLILESASTNQTSMYLCASSLGLGTEAFFGQGTRLTVV.